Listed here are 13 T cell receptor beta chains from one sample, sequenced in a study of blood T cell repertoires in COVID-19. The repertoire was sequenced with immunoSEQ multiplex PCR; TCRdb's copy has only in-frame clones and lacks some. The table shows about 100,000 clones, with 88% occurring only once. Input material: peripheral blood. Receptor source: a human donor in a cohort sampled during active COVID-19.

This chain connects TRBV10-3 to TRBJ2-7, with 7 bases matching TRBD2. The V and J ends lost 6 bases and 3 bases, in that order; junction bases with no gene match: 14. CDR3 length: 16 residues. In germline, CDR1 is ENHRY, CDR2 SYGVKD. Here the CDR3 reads CAISPRYAGAGYEQYF. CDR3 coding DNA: TGTGCCATCAGCCCACGGTACGCGGGAGCTGGCTACGAGCAGTACTTC.

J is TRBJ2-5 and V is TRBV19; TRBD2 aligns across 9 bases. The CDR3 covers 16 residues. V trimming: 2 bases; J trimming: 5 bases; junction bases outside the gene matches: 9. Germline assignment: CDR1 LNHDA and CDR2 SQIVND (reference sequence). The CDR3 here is CASSILGGRVMETQYF. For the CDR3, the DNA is TGTGCCAGTAGTATACTTGGCGGGAGGGTCATGGAGACCCAGTACTTC.

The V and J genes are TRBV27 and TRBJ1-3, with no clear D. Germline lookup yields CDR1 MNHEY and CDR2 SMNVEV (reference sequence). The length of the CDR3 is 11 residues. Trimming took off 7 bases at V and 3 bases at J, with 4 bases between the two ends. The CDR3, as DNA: TGTGCCAGCACCGGTGGAAACACCATATATTTT. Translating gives CASTGGNTIYF.

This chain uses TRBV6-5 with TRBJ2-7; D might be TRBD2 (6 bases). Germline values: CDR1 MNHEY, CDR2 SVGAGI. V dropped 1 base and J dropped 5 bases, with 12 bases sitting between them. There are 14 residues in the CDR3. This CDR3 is CASSYWRDSDEQYF. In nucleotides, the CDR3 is TGTGCCAGCAGTTACTGGAGGGACTCAGACGAGCAGTACTTC.

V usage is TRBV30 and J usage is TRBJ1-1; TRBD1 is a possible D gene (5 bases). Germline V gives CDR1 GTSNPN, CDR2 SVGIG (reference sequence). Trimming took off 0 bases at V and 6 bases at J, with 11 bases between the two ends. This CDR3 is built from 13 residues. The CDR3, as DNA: TGTGCCTGGAGTGTAAGGGCAGGGCCTGAAGCTTTCTTT. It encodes CAWSVRAGPEAFF.

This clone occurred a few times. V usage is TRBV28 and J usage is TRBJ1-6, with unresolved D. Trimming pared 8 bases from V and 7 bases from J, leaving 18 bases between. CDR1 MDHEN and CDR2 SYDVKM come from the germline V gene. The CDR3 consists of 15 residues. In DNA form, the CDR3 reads TGTGCCAGCTCCGACTCGTTCTCGCAAAATTCACCCCTCCACTTT. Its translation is CASSDSFSQNSPLHF.

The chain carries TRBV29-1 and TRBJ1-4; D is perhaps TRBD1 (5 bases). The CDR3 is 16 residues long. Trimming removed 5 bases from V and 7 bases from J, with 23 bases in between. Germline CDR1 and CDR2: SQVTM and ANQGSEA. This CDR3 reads CSVSPGGGGWGEKLFF. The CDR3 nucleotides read TGCAGCGTTTCTCCGGGGGGAGGAGGCTGGGGTGAAAAACTGTTTTTT.

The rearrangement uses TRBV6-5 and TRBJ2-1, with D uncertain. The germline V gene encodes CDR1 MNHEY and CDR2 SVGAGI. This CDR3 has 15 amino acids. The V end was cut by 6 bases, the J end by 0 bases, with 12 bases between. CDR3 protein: CASRRQANSYNEQFF. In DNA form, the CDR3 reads TGTGCCAGCAGACGTCAGGCGAACTCCTACAATGAGCAGTTCTTC.

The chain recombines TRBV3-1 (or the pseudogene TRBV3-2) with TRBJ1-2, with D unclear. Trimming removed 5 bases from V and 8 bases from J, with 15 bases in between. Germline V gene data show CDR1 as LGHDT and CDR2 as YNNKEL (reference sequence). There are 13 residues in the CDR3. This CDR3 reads CASSEILSGGYTF. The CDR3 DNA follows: TGTGCCAGCAGCGAAATCCTTAGCGGCGGCTACACCTTC.

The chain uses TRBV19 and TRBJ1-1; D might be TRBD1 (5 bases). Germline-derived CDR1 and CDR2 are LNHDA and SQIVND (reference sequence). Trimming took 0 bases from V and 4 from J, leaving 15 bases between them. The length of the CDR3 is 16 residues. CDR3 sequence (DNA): TGTGCCAGTAGTATAGACTCGGGACTGTCGAGCACTGAAGCTTTCTTT. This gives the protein CASSIDSGLSSTEAFF.

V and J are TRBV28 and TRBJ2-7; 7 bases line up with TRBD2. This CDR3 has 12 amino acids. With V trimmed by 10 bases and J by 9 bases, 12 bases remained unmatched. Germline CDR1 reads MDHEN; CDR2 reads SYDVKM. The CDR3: CATSGGRPVQYF. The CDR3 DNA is TGTGCCACCTCGGGAGGTAGGCCCGTGCAGTACTTC.

CDR3 in amino acids: CASSSGQGKQETQYF. The CDR3 DNA reads as TGTGCCAGCAGCTCGGGACAGGGGAAACAAGAGACCCAGTACTTC. V is TRBV7-3 and J is TRBJ2-5; 10 bases match TRBD1. The V gene's germline CDR1 is SGHTA and CDR2 FQGTGA. The CDR3 consists of 15 residues. V shed 4 bases, J shed 2 bases, and the junction held 4 bases outside the gene matches.

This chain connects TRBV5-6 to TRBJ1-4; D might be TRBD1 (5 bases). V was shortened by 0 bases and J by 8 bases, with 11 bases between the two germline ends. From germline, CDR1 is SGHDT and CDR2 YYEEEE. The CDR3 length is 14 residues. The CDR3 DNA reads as TGTGCCAGCAGCTTGGAAAGGCGGGGGGAAAAACTGTTTTTT. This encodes CASSLERRGEKLFF.